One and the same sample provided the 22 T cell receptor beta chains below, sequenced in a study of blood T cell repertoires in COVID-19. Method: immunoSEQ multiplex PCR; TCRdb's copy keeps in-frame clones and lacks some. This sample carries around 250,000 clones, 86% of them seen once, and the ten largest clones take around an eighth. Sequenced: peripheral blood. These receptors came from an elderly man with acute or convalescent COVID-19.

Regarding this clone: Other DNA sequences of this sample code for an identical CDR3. As DNA, the CDR3 is TGTGCCAGCAGTTACTCGACGGGGAGGAATGAAAAACTGTTTTTT. Its translation: CASSYSTGRNEKLFF. The J gene is TRBJ1-4, the V gene TRBV6-5; D gene uncertain. V gave up 0 bases and J gave up 5 bases, with 10 bases separating them. Germline V gives CDR1 MNHEY, CDR2 SVGAGI. This CDR3 spans 15 amino acids.

The CDR3 DNA reads as TGCAGCGTTGTATCCGGGATGAACACTGAAGCTTTCTTT. Amino acid sequence: CSVVSGMNTEAFF. The J gene is TRBJ1-1, the V gene TRBV29-1; no clear D. The CDR3 loop spans 13 amino acids. Per the germline V gene, CDR1 is SQVTM and CDR2 is ANQGSEA. V was trimmed by 4 bases and J by 0 bases, leaving 9 bases between them.

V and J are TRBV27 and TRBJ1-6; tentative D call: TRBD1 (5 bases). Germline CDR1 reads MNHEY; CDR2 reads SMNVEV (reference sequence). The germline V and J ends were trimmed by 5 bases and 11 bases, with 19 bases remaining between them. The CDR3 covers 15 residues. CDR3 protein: CASSPRVSPDTPLHF. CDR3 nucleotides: TGTGCCAGCAGTCCCAGGGTTTCCCCCGACACACCCCTCCACTTT.

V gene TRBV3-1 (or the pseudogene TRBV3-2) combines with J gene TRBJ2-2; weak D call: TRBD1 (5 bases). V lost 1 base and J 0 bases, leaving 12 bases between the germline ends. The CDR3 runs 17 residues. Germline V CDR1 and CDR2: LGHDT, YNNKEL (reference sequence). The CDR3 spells CASSQGVQGANTGELFF. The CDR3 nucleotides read TGTGCCAGCAGCCAAGGGGTGCAGGGCGCGAACACCGGGGAGCTGTTTTTT.

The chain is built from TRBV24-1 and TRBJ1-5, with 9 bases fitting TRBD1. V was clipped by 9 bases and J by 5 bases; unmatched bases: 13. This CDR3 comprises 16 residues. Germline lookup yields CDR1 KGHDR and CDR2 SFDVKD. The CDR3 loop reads CATSKPGQGKDQPQHF. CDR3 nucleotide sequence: TGTGCCACCTCAAAGCCGGGACAGGGAAAAGATCAGCCCCAGCATTTT.

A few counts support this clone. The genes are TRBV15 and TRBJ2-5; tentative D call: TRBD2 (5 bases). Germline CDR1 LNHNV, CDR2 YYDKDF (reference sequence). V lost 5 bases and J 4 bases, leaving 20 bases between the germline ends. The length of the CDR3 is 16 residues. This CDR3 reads CATSSPRGGVRETQYF. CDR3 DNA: TGTGCCACCAGCTCCCCTCGGGGTGGAGTAAGAGAGACCCAGTACTTC. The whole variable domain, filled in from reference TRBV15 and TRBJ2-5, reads DAMVIQNPRYQVTQFGKPVTLSCSQTLNHNVMYWYQQKSSQAPKLLFHYYDKDFNNEADTPDNFQSRRPNTSFCFLDIRSPGLGDTAMYLCATSSPRGGVRETQYFGPGTRLLVL.

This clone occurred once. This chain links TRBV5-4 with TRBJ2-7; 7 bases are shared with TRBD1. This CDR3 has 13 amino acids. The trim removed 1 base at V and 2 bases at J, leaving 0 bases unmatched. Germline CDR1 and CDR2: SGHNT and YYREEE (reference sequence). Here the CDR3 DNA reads TGTGCCAGCAGCTTGCAGGGGGCCTACGAGCAGTACTTC. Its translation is CASSLQGAYEQYF.

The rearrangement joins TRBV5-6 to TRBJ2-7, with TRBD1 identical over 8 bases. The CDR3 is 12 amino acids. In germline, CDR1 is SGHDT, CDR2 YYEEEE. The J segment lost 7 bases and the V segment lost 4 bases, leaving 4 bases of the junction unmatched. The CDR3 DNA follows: TGTGCCAGCAGCCGACAGGGGAGGGAGCAGTACTTC. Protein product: CASSRQGREQYF.

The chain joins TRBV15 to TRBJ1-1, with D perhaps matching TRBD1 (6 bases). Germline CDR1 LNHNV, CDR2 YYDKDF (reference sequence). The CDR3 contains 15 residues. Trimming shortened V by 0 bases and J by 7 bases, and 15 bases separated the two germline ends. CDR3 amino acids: CATSRETPYRVEAFF. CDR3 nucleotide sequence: TGTGCCACCAGCAGAGAGACCCCCTACAGGGTTGAAGCTTTCTTT.

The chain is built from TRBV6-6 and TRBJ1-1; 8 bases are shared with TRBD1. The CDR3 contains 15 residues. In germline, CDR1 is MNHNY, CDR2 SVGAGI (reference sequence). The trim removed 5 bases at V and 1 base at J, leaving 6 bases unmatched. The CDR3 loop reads CASSVTGTGNTEAFF. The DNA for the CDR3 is TGTGCCAGCAGTGTGACCGGGACAGGGAACACTGAAGCTTTCTTT.

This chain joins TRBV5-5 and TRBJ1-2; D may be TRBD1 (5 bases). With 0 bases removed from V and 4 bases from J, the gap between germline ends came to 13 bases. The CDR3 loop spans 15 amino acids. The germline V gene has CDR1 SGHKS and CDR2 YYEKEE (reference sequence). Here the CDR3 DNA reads TGTGCCAGCAGCTTGGTAGGGGATTCTATCTATGGCTACACCTTC. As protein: CASSLVGDSIYGYTF.

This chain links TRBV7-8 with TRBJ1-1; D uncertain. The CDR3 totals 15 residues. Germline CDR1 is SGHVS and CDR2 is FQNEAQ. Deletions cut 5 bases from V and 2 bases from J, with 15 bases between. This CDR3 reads CASSPPQITNTEAFF. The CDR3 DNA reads TGTGCCAGCAGCCCCCCACAGATAACCAACACTGAAGCTTTCTTT.

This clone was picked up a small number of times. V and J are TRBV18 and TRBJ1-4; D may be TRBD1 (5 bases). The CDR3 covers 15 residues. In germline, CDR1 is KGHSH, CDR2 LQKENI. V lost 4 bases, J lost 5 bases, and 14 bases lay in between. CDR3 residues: CASSQTGSGNEKLFF. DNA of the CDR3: TGTGCCAGCTCACAGACTGGGTCAGGGAATGAAAAACTGTTTTTT.

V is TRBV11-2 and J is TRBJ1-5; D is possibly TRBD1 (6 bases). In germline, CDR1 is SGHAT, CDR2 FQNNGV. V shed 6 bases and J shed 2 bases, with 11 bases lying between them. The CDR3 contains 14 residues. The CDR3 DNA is TGTGCCAGCAGTCAAGACAGGCGCAATCAGCCCCAGCATTTT. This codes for CASSQDRRNQPQHF.

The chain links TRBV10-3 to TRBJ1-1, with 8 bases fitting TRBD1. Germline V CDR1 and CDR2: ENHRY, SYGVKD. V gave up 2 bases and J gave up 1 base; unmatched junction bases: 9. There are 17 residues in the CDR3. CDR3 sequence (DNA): TGTGCCATCAGTGAGGGTCGGGGCGGACAGGGGAACACTGAAGCTTTCTTT. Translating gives CAISEGRGGQGNTEAFF.

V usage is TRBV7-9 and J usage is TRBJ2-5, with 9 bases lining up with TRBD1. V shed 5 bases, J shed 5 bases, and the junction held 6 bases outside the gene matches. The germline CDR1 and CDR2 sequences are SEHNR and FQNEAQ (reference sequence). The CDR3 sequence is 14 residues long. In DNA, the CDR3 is TGTGCCAGCAGCACTACAGGGGGCGCGGAGACCCAGTACTTC. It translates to CASSTTGGAETQYF.

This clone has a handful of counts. The CDR3 reads CASSEGGGILNTEAFF. The CDR3 coding sequence is TGCGCCAGCAGTGAGGGAGGGGGCATCTTGAACACTGAAGCTTTCTTT. The J gene is TRBJ1-1, the V gene TRBV10-2; TRBD1 matches 7 bases. With V trimmed by 2 bases and J by 0 bases, 6 bases remained unmatched. There are 16 residues in the CDR3. In germline, CDR1 is WSHSY, CDR2 SAAADI.

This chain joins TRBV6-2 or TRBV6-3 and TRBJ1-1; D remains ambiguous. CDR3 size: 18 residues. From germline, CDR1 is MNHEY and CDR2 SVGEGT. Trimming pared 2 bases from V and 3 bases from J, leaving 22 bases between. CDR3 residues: CASSYPNGRARRDTEAFF. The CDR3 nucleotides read TGTGCCAGCAGTTACCCCAATGGGAGGGCAAGGAGGGACACTGAAGCTTTCTTT.

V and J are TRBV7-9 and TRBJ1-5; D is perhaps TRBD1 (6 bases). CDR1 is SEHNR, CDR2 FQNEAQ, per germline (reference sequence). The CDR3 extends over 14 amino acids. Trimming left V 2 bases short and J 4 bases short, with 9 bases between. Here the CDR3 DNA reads TGTGCCAGCAGCTTAAATACAGGGAATCAGCCCCAGCATTTT. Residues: CASSLNTGNQPQHF.

In nucleotides, the CDR3 is TGCGCCAGCAGCTACCCTGGACAGACAAACTATGGCTACACCTTC. Amino acids: CASSYPGQTNYGYTF. This rearrangement joins TRBV5-1 to TRBJ1-2; possible D gene TRBD1, 6 bases. The CDR3 has 15 amino acids. CDR1 SGHRS and CDR2 YFSETQ come from the germline V gene. The V gene lost 3 bases and the J gene lost 2 bases, with 14 bases spanning the gap.

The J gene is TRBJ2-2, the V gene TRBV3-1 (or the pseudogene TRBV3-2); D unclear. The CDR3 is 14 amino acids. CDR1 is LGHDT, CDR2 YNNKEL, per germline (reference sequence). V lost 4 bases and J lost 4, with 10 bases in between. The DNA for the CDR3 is TGTGCCAGCAGCCCGGGTATACCCACCGGGGAGCTGTTTTTT. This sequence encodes CASSPGIPTGELFF.

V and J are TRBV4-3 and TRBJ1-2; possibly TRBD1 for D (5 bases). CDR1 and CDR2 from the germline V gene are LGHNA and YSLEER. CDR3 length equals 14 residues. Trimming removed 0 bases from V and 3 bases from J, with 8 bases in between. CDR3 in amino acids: CASSQDLQDYGYTF. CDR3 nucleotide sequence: TGCGCCAGCAGCCAAGATTTACAGGACTATGGCTACACCTTC.